What follows describes a single T cell receptor (beta chain). Its specificity is not known. The data are from a study of blood T cells in healthy people across ages. Whole-study findings and limits: Researchers deemed the diversity estimates from one million T cells underestimates. Fewer expanded clones and more diversity marked long-lived versus aged donors. Per-million-T-cell TCR beta diversity fell roughly linearly with age.

Primers used in a second PCR of about 7 to 12 cycles were a sample-barcoded 5' primer and a J-beta primer mix. One entry per CDR3 protein results from TCRdb running MiXCR on the 5' RACE reads. The sample records approximately 820,000 distinct CDR3 sequences, roughly 44% being singletons. CDR1 and CDR2 (germline): LGHNA, YSLEER. Trimming shortened V by 0 bases and J by 6 bases, and 12 bases separated the two germline ends. This CDR3 has 14 amino acids. The TCR comes from a man in his 60s in good health. This chain connects TRBV4-3 to TRBJ2-7, with TRBD2 as a possible D gene (5 bases). Material for sequencing was blood. DNA of the CDR3: TGCGCCAGCAGCCAAGAGCCGGGGTCAGGCGAGCAGTACTTC. This translates into CASSQEPGSGEQYF.